What follows describes a single T cell receptor beta chain. Germline CDR1 is SEHNR and CDR2 is FQNEAQ (reference sequence). The CDR3 extends over 14 amino acids. Between the trimmed V and J ends, which lost 5 bases and 4 bases, there was a span of 14 bases. These data are taken from a study of blood T cell repertoires in COVID-19. Looking at the study overall: Italy, Spain and the United States were the sources of the convalescent and acute COVID-19 samples. Sample material is recorded as cDNA or gDNA derived from T cells, B-cell-depleted T cells, or PBMCs.

The Seattle site enrolled patients during active infection and followed them longitudinally. Per the original methods: Counts of nucleated cells, estimated from reference gene primer amplification, were obtained. Libraries were prepared by immunoSEQ multiplex PCR; TCRdb keeps only in-frame clonotypes and omits some of them. The V and J calls and clone size are taken from that table; D and trimming were inferred from the DNA. The data show fewer than 400,000 clones, about nine tenths seen once. Sequenced sample: peripheral blood. This sequence was found in a woman under 40 with COVID-19, enrolled during active disease. The J gene is TRBJ1-1, the V gene TRBV7-9; D gene uncertain. This CDR3 is CASSHPTWSTEAFF. The CDR3 DNA reads TGTGCCAGCAGCCATCCAACCTGGAGCACTGAAGCTTTCTTT.